One and the same sample provided the 18 T cell receptor beta chains below, sequenced in a study of T cells in Graves' hyperthyroidism and ophthalmopathy. The CDR3 regions of TCR beta were amplified from RNA transcripts. Using the HTBI primer set, a first-round RT-PCR was run on the TCR CDR3. TCRdb used MiXCR to reprocess the multiplex PCR reads, holding one entry per CDR3 protein. The table lists approximately 600,000 distinct CDR3 sequences, around 20% of them singletons, with about 35% in the top ten. The sequenced sample was blood. These receptor sequences come from a man aged 25-45 years with Graves' ophthalmopathy.

This clonotype turned up a few times. This chain links TRBV18 with TRBJ2-6, with 7 bases identical to TRBD1. The germline gives CDR1 KGHSH, CDR2 LQKENI. Germline trimming cut 1 base from V and 0 bases from J; bases unmatched to any gene: 3. CDR3 length: 17 residues. CDR3 nucleotides: TGTGCCAGCTCACCACGACAGGGTGACTCTGGGGCCAACGTCCTGACTTTC. As protein: CASSPRQGDSGANVLTF.

This clonotype was observed a handful of times. The CDR3 loop is CASSLDHNSYNEQFF. CDR3 in DNA: TGTGCCAGCAGCCTCGACCATAACTCCTACAATGAGCAGTTCTTC. The chain uses TRBV28 and TRBJ2-1; D remains unclear. The V gene lost 6 bases and the J gene lost 0 bases, with 12 bases spanning the gap. CDR1 is MDHEN, CDR2 SYDVKM, per germline. CDR3 size: 15 residues.

The rearrangement links TRBV7-8 to TRBJ2-7; maybe TRBD2 (6 bases). The germline V gene has CDR1 SGHVS and CDR2 FQNEAQ. The CDR3 extends over 16 amino acids. Deletions cut 6 bases from V and 1 base from J, with 19 bases between. The CDR3 region is CASRKGGGVTSYEQYF. The CDR3 nucleotides are TGTGCCAGCAGGAAGGGAGGCGGCGTGACGTCCTACGAGCAGTACTTC.

The gene calls are TRBV5-1 and TRBJ2-7, with a tentative D call TRBD1 (6 bases). The V gene's germline CDR1 is SGHRS and CDR2 YFSETQ. This CDR3 is built from 17 residues. V lost 0 bases, J lost 5 bases, and 21 bases lay in between. The CDR3 sequence is CASSLASGGANYNEQYF. The CDR3 coding sequence is TGCGCCAGCAGCTTGGCTTCTGGGGGCGCGAATTACAACGAGCAGTACTTC. Complete variable domain (other parts from reference TRBV5-1 and TRBJ2-7): KAGVTQTPRYLIKTRGQQVTLSCSPISGHRSVSWYQQTPGQGLQFLFEYFSETQRNKGNFPGRFSGRQFSNSRSEMNVSTLELGDSALYLCASSLASGGANYNEQYFGPGTRLTVT.

Here the CDR3 reads CASRAGGPNTEAFF. The CDR3 nucleotides are TGTGCCAGCAGGGCAGGGGGTCCGAACACTGAAGCTTTCTTT. The V and J genes are TRBV28 and TRBJ1-1; 7 nucleotides match TRBD1. The germline V gene encodes CDR1 MDHEN and CDR2 SYDVKM. The CDR3 spans 14 residues. Unmatched junction bases numbered 5, after V lost 6 bases and J lost 1 base. Looking up the rest from reference TRBV28 and TRBJ1-1 gives the full variable domain: DVKVTQSSRYLVKRTGEKVFLECVQDMDHENMFWYRQDPGLGLRLIYFSYDVKMKEKGDIPEGYSVSREKKERFSLILESASTNQTSMYLCASRAGGPNTEAFFGQGTRLTVV.

This clonotype was detected many times. The rearrangement links TRBV7-9 to TRBJ2-5; weak D call: TRBD2 (6 bases). CDR3 length: 14 amino acids. Trimming cost V 5 bases and J 3 bases, with 13 bases left between them. Germline CDR1 is SEHNR and CDR2 is FQNEAQ (reference sequence). The CDR3 sequence: CASSESWREETQYF. CDR3 bases: TGTGCCAGCAGCGAAAGTTGGAGGGAAGAGACCCAGTACTTC.

The chain uses TRBV28 and TRBJ1-1; D call uncertain. The length of the CDR3 is 14 residues. Germline lookup yields CDR1 MDHEN and CDR2 SYDVKM. The ends were cut back, 2 bases at V and 3 bases at J, with 10 bases in the middle. The CDR3 DNA reads as TGTGCCAGCAGTTTAGGGTTCATGGACACTGAAGCTTTCTTT. Its protein is CASSLGFMDTEAFF. The full variable domain, completed using reference TRBV28 and TRBJ1-1, is DVKVTQSSRYLVKRTGEKVFLECVQDMDHENMFWYRQDPGLGLRLIYFSYDVKMKEKGDIPEGYSVSREKKERFSLILESASTNQTSMYLCASSLGFMDTEAFFGQGTRLTVV.

The chain has TRBV5-5 and TRBJ2-3, with 12 bases lining up with TRBD1. Looked up from germline, CDR1 is SGHKS and CDR2 is YYEKEE (reference sequence). CDR3 size: 17 residues. V was pared by 1 base and J by 3 bases, with 6 bases of the junction left unmatched. This chain's CDR3 is CASSLSGQGAGTDTQYF. The CDR3 DNA reads TGTGCCAGCAGCTTGTCGGGACAGGGGGCGGGTACAGATACGCAGTATTTT.

This clonotype turned up a few times. The chain joins TRBV28 to TRBJ2-1; 10 positions match TRBD1. V lost 8 bases to trimming and J lost 0 bases; unmatched junction nucleotides: 22. The CDR3 runs 21 residues. Germline CDR1 reads MDHEN; CDR2 reads SYDVKM. This chain's CDR3 is CASSSIRFMDRGTGSYNEQFF. CDR3 bases: TGTGCCAGCTCTTCCATACGTTTCATGGACAGGGGGACGGGCTCCTACAATGAGCAGTTCTTC.

The table lists this clonotype with a few counts. This CDR3 is CSARLTGENIQYF. The DNA of the CDR3 is TGCAGTGCCCGGCTCACCGGGGAAAACATTCAGTACTTC. The V gene is TRBV20-1, the J gene TRBJ2-4; maybe TRBD2 (5 bases). The V end was cut by 6 bases, the J end by 5 bases, with 14 bases between. This CDR3 spans 13 amino acids. CDR1 and CDR2 from the germline V gene are DFQATT and SNEGSKA (reference sequence).

Points on this clonotype: A read error may explain this, as a much larger clone is one base away. The CDR3 DNA sequence: TGTGCCAGCAGTTTCGACGGATTTACCTCAGGGGGCTACAATGAGCAGTCCTTC. This sequence encodes CASSFDGFTSGGYNEQSF. This rearrangement joins TRBV28 to TRBJ2-1; 8 bases line up with TRBD1. The germline V gene encodes CDR1 MDHEN and CDR2 SYDVKM. CDR3 length: 18 amino acids.

The chain uses TRBV6-1 and TRBJ2-7; 10 bases line up with TRBD2. The V gene end was trimmed by 6 bases and the J gene end by 6 bases; junction bases not matched to a gene: 17. This CDR3 region has 17 residues. The germline V gene encodes CDR1 MNHNS and CDR2 SASEGT. CDR3 bases: TGTGCCAGCAGACCCAAGCGGGGGGGCGGGAGGGCCGGCGAGCAGTACTTC. Translated, it gives CASRPKRGGGRAGEQYF.

This clonotype came up a few times. Written as DNA, the CDR3 is TGCGCCAGCAGGCCCGGGACAGCGAGCTCCTACGAGCAGTACTTC. Encoded protein: CASRPGTASSYEQYF. The chain couples TRBV4-1 to TRBJ2-7, with 7 bases identical to TRBD1. Germline-derived CDR1 and CDR2 are MGHRA and YSYEKL. The length of the CDR3 is 15 residues. The V and J ends lost 6 bases and 0 bases, in that order; junction bases with no gene match: 8.

This clonotype was found many times. V gene TRBV3-1 combines with J gene TRBJ2-7; D is unclear. Trimming left V 0 bases short and J 0 bases short, with 6 bases between. Germline V CDR1 and CDR2: LGHDT, YNNKEL (reference sequence). The CDR3 has 14 amino acids. The CDR3: CASSQEFNSYEQYF. Here the CDR3 DNA reads TGTGCCAGCAGCCAAGAATTTAACTCCTACGAGCAGTACTTC.

In this sample, this clonotype turned up a few times. This chain uses TRBV5-1 with TRBJ1-1; D gene ambiguous. CDR3 length: 14 residues. In germline, CDR1 is SGHRS, CDR2 YFSETQ. V lost 4 bases to trimming and J lost 1 base, with 11 bases between them. The DNA of the CDR3 is TGCGCCAGCAGCCTCGCTCTCAGGAACACTGAAGCTTTCTTT. It specifies CASSLALRNTEAFF.

J is TRBJ2-2 and V is TRBV7-9; 11 bases are a match to TRBD2. The CDR3 sequence is 17 residues long. V was clipped by 6 bases and J by 3 bases; unmatched bases: 9. Looked up from germline, CDR1 is SEHNR and CDR2 is FQNEAQ (reference sequence). CDR3 residues: CASRTKLAGDDTGELFF. The CDR3 DNA is TGTGCCAGCAGAACTAAACTAGCGGGAGACGACACCGGGGAGCTGTTTTTT. Full variable domain (remainder filled in from reference TRBV7-9 and TRBJ2-2): DTGVSQNPRHKITKRGQNVTFRCDPISEHNRLYWYRQTLGQGPEFLTYFQNEAQLEKSRLLSDRFSAERPKGSFSTLEIQRTEQGDSAMYLCASRTKLAGDDTGELFFGEGSRLTVL.

Of note for this clonotype: This clone may be a read error of a much larger clone one base away. The chain combines TRBV28 with TRBJ2-5; TRBD1 matches at 8 bases. This CDR3 is built from 15 residues. V lost 3 bases to trimming and J lost 9 bases; unmatched junction nucleotides: 12. Germline CDR1 and CDR2: MDHEN and SYDVKM. CDR3 amino acids: CASSFPGGALEAQYF. The CDR3 DNA reads TGTGCCAGCAGTTTTCCAGGGGGCGCTTTGGAGGCCCAGTACTTC.

The chain joins TRBV4-1 to TRBJ2-7; TRBD2 matches 16 bases. After removal of 3 bases from V and 2 bases from J, the junction contained 4 bases not matched to a gene. The CDR3 loop spans 17 amino acids. CDR1 MGHRA and CDR2 YSYEKL come from the germline V gene. The CDR3 here is CASSQGTSGRATYEQYF. CDR3 bases: TGCGCCAGCAGCCAGGGGACTAGCGGGAGGGCCACCTACGAGCAGTACTTC.